This T cell receptor (beta chain) is drawn from a study of T cell repertoires in cytomegalovirus infection. Study at large: CMV epitopes in the study were HLA-C-restricted (recently identified) and HLA-B-restricted (well studied). Public TCR beta signatures indicated both CMV infection and matching HLA type.

V was clipped by 3 bases and J by 11 bases, with 23 bases between them. Per germline, CDR1 MDHEN and CDR2 SYDVKM. This CDR3 comprises 16 residues. Via MiXCR, TCRdb re-called the reads, giving one row per CDR3 protein. The repertoire has approximately 910,000 distinct CDR3 sequences, roughly a third of them found once; the top ten carry under 15%. This clonotype was seen a handful of times. Antigen specificity is unknown. Study-level results: Cumulative public TCR beta family frequency identified carriers of CMV plus the relevant HLA. HLA-C-restricted, CMV-specific TCR beta clonotypes were dominant ex vivo.

Sample: cultured CD8+ T cells from PBMCs, taken from culture after CMV antigen stimulation. The chain employs TRBV28 and TRBJ1-5; D unclear. The clonotype comes from a human donor in good health (CMV status not recorded). Some clones in this sample may be carry-over from other donors' samples. CDR3: CASSLARSLGNEAQHF. The CDR3 nucleotides are TGTGCCAGCAGTTTGGCCCGGTCCTTGGGCAATGAAGCCCAGCATTTT. Combining the CDR3 with reference TRBV28 and TRBJ1-5 gives the whole variable domain DVKVTQSSRYLVKRTGEKVFLECVQDMDHENMFWYRQDPGLGLRLIYFSYDVKMKEKGDIPEGYSVSREKKERFSLILESASTNQTSMYLCASSLARSLGNEAQHFGDGTRLSIL.